Here is one T cell receptor beta chain with its context. The data originate from a study of blood T cell repertoires in COVID-19. The overall study: Samples came from the United States, Italy and Spain, spanning acute and convalescent COVID-19. PBMCs, B-cell-depleted T cells, or T cells provided the cDNA or gDNA that made up the material.

Under the authors' procedure: The authors estimated nucleated cell counts from reference gene primer amplification. TCRdb's copy holds only in-frame clones and misses some; the assay was immunoSEQ multiplex PCR. That table gives V, J and clone size, and the DNA gave D and trimming. The table lists roughly 97,000 clones, roughly 84% of them singletons, with under 30% in the top ten. J was trimmed by 4 bases and V by 8 bases; bases with no gene match: 4. The CDR3 length is 16 residues. The germline gives CDR1 WSHSY, CDR2 SAAADI. The receptor was derived from a man in his sixties with acute or convalescent COVID-19. The chain is built from TRBV10-2 and TRBJ2-2; 16 bases are shared with TRBD2. Sequenced material: peripheral blood. CDR3 loop: CASGGTSGRVTGELFF. The CDR3 DNA reads TGCGCCAGCGGGGGGACTAGCGGGAGGGTCACCGGGGAGCTGTTTTTT.